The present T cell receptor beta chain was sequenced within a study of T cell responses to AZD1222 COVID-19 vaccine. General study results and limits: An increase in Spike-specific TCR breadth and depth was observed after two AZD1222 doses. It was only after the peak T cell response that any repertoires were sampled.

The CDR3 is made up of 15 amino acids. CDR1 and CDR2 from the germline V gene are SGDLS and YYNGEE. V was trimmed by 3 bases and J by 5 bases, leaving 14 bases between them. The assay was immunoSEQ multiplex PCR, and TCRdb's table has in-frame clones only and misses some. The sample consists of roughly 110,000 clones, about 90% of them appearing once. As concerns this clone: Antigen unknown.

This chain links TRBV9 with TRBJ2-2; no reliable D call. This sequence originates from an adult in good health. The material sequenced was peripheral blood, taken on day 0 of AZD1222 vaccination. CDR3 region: CASSGEDPDTGELFF. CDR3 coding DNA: TGTGCCAGCAGCGGAGAGGACCCTGATACCGGGGAGCTGTTTTTT.